Listed below are T cell receptor beta chains from one sample, sequenced in a study of CD8+ T cells in alopecia areata. The table came from immunoSEQ multiplex PCR; TCRdb's copy has only in-frame clones and leaves some out. The table has more than 150,000 clones, approximately 50% seen once. The sample here was CD8+ T cells sorted from blood, taken around week 52, from a patient treated with tofacitinib. The receptors originated from a human donor with alopecia areata. The CDR3 runs from the conserved cysteine through the conserved F or W. A D gene is named only where the DNA matches it firmly. Rows give clone size only sometimes, using once, few, many, or a class for an expanded clone.

cdr3_nt	cdr3_aa	clone_size	d_call	v_call	j_call
TGTGCCAGCACGTTCGGAGGGGAGGACACTGAAGCTTTCTTT	CASTFGGEDTEAFF	-	-	TRBV28	TRBJ1-1
TGTGCCTGGACATTATCGGGGCCCCGGAGTGAGCAGTTCTTC	CAWTLSGPRSEQFF	few	-	TRBV30	TRBJ2-1
TGTGCCAGCAGCTCTCCCAGTGGACAACTCCAAGAGACCCAGTACTTC	CASSSPSGQLQETQYF	-	-	TRBV13	TRBJ2-5
TGTGCCAGCAGTTTATCAGTGAACTATGGCTACACCTTC	CASSLSVNYGYTF	-	-	TRBV27	TRBJ1-2
TGCAGCGTTGAAGATCACGATGGCTACACCTTC	CSVEDHDGYTF	-	-	TRBV29-1	TRBJ1-2
TGTGCCAGCAGTTACTCCGAAGGCTACGAGCAGTACTTC	CASSYSEGYEQYF	-	-	TRBV6-5	TRBJ2-7
TGCAGCGTTGTGGATAGGGGGGGGTACAATGAGCAGTTCTTC	CSVVDRGGYNEQFF	-	-	TRBV29-1	TRBJ2-1
TGTGCCAGCAGCCTGACCGGGACAATAGGCACTGAAGCTTTCTTT	CASSLTGTIGTEAFF	-	-	TRBV5-6	TRBJ1-1
TGTGCCAGCAGTAGGGGGTTGGAGACCCAGTACTTC	CASSRGLETQYF	-	-	TRBV6-1	TRBJ2-5
TGTGCCAGTAGTGGACAGGGCCTGAGCTCCTATAATTCACCCCTCCACTTT	CASSGQGLSSYNSPLHF	-	TRBD1	TRBV19	TRBJ1-6
TGCGCCAGCAGCTGGGGACCGGGCGAGCAGTACTTC	CASSWGPGEQYF	few	-	TRBV5-1	TRBJ2-7
TGTGCCAGCAGTGAACGGGCAGGCTGGAACACCGGGGAGCTGTTTTTT	CASSERAGWNTGELFF	-	-	TRBV6-1	TRBJ2-2
TGTGCCAGCAGTCCCCTCGCGGGACTAGCGGGCGATACGCAGTATTTT	CASSPLAGLAGDTQYF	-	TRBD2	TRBV6-6	TRBJ2-3
TGTGCCAGCAGCCAAGGTTTAGCGGGGGGGCCCTACAATGAGCAGTTCTTC	CASSQGLAGGPYNEQFF	-	TRBD2	TRBV4-2	TRBJ2-1
TGTGCCAGCAGCGCGGGACAGGGGAGCGGCTACACCTTC	CASSAGQGSGYTF	-	TRBD1	TRBV13	TRBJ1-2
TGTGCCAGTAGTTATACAGAGTACAATGAGCAGTTCTTC	CASSYTEYNEQFF	few	-	TRBV19	TRBJ2-1
TGCAGCGCCGGGGGCAGGGAATCTCGGCTTTACACTGAAGCTTTCTTT	CSAGGRESRLYTEAFF	few	-	TRBV29-1	TRBJ1-1
TGTGCCAGCAGCTTTGCGGGCTACGAGCAGTACTTC	CASSFAGYEQYF	-	-	TRBV5-4	TRBJ2-7
TGCAGCGTATGCCAGGGGCTCCAGGCTGAAGCCTTCTTT	CSVCQGLQAEAFF	-	-	TRBV29-1	TRBJ1-1
TGTGCCAGCAGCGTAGTCGGTATCGAAGGTGAAAAACTGTTTTTT	CASSVVGIEGEKLFF	-	-	TRBV9	TRBJ1-4
TGTGCCAGCAGCCGACGGGGGGCGAGTACTGAAGCTTTCTTT	CASSRRGASTEAFF	-	-	TRBV7-9	TRBJ1-1
TGTGCCAGCAGCCGCCCCGGACAGTTGGGGTACGAGCAGTACTTC	CASSRPGQLGYEQYF	-	-	TRBV7-9	TRBJ2-7
TGTGCCAGCAGTGAAGTCGGGGACAACAAAGAGACCCAGTACTTC	CASSEVGDNKETQYF	-	-	TRBV2	TRBJ2-5
TGTGCCAGCAGGTACAGGGAATCCTACGAGCAGTACTTC	CASRYRESYEQYF	few	-	TRBV6-1	TRBJ2-7
TGCGCCAGCAGCTTGGCACTAGGGAAGAACAATGAGCAGTTCTTC	CASSLALGKNNEQFF	-	-	TRBV5-1	TRBJ2-1
TGTGCCAGTAGTTTGTCTAGCGGGGGCAATGAGCAGTTCTTC	CASSLSSGGNEQFF	-	TRBD2	TRBV19	TRBJ2-1
TGCAGCGTTGTGGGCGACTCTGGAAACACCATATATTTT	CSVVGDSGNTIYF	-	-	TRBV29-1	TRBJ1-3
TGTGCCAGCAGCGTAGGGTCCTCTCATGAGCAGTTCTTC	CASSVGSSHEQFF	once	-	TRBV9	TRBJ2-1
TGTGCCAGCAGCCCGGGACTTTTGGGCACTGAAGCTTTCTTT	CASSPGLLGTEAFF	few	-	TRBV11-2	TRBJ1-1
TGTGCCACCAGCCTCGCGGAGAGCTCCTACGAGCAGTACTTC	CATSLAESSYEQYF	-	-	TRBV15	TRBJ2-7
TGTGCCAGCAGCTCAGGTGCTAACACTGAAGCTTTCTTT	CASSSGANTEAFF	-	-	TRBV5-4	TRBJ1-1
TGTGCCTGGAGTTTAAGGGGGGGTGCTGAAGCTTTCTTT	CAWSLRGGAEAFF	-	-	TRBV30	TRBJ1-1
TGTGCCAGCTCATCAGACAGGGAGGCGGGCAATGAGCAGTTCTTC	CASSSDREAGNEQFF	-	-	TRBV18	TRBJ2-1
TGTGCCAGCAGCGTACATGGTGAGGGGACCCAGTACTTC	CASSVHGEGTQYF	-	-	TRBV9	TRBJ2-5
TGTGCCTTCGGCTGGGCAGGAGGAAACACCATATATTTT	CAFGWAGGNTIYF	-	-	TRBV30	TRBJ1-3
TGTGCCTGGAGTCCCGGGACAGGGTTGGTCACTGAAGCTTTCTTT	CAWSPGTGLVTEAFF	-	TRBD1	TRBV30	TRBJ1-1
TGTGCCTGGAGGGGGTTCGATACTAACACCTTC	CAWRGFDTNTF	-	-	TRBV30	TRBJ1-2
TGTGCCAGCAGCTTAGACAGGTTATCCCAGCATTTT	CASSLDRLSQHF	-	-	TRBV7-9	TRBJ1-5
TGTGCCATAATAGGCGCCTACGAGCAGTACTTC	CAIIGAYEQYF	-	-	TRBV30	TRBJ2-7
TGTGCCAGCAGCCCCGGACCAGTCAGCACAGATACGCAGTATTTT	CASSPGPVSTDTQYF	-	-	TRBV11-2	TRBJ2-3
TGTGCCAGCAGTGGGGGAGGGGGCGCAGATACGCAGTATTTT	CASSGGGGADTQYF	-	-	TRBV27	TRBJ2-3
TGCGCCAGCAGCCTAATACGGGGGGAAGAGACCCAGTACTTC	CASSLIRGEETQYF	-	TRBD2	TRBV4-1	TRBJ2-5
TGTGCCACCAGCAGTTGGACAGTCCAAGAGACCCAGTACTTC	CATSSWTVQETQYF	-	-	TRBV15	TRBJ2-5
TGCGCCAGCAGGTTTTGGCCCTCCTACGAGCAGTACTTC	CASRFWPSYEQYF	few	-	TRBV5-1	TRBJ2-7
TGTGCCAGCACCTACCTAGGAGGCACAGATACGCAGTATTTT	CASTYLGGTDTQYF	-	-	TRBV2	TRBJ2-3
TGCGCCAGCAGCTTGATCACCGGGGCCCGAAGGTACGAGCAGTACTTC	CASSLITGARRYEQYF	few	-	TRBV5-1	TRBJ2-7
TGTGCCAGCAGCGGAGACAGGGGAGGATCACCCCTCCACTTT	CASSGDRGGSPLHF	few	TRBD1	TRBV9	TRBJ1-6
TGTGCCAGCAGCGTAGCAGAGTACCAAGAGACCCAGTACTTC	CASSVAEYQETQYF	-	-	TRBV9	TRBJ2-5
TGTGCCAGCAGTGAGGGACAGGGGAGTTCACCCCTCCACTTT	CASSEGQGSSPLHF	few	TRBD1	TRBV6-1	TRBJ1-6
TGTGCCAGCAGCATGACAGGTTCCGGGGCCAACGTCCTGACTTTC	CASSMTGSGANVLTF	-	-	TRBV5-6	TRBJ2-6